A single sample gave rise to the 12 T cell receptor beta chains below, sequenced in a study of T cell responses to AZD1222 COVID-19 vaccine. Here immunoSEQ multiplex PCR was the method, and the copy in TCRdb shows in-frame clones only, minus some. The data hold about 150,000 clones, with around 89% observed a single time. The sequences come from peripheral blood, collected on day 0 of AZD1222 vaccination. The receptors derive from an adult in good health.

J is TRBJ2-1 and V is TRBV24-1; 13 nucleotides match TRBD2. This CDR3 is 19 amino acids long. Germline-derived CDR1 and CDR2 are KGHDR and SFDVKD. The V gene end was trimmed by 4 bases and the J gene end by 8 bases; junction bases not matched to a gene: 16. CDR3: CATSDPTPATTSGRYEQFF. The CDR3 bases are TGTGCCACCAGTGACCCAACCCCCGCGACGACTAGCGGGAGGTATGAGCAGTTCTTC.

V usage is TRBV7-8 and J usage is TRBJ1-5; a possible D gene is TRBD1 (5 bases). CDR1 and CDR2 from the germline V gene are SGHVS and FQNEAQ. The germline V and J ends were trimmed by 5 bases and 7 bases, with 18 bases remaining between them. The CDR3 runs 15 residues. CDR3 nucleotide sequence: TGTGCCAGCAGCCCTGAACCCCGGGGGAACCAGCCCCAGCATTTT. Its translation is CASSPEPRGNQPQHF.

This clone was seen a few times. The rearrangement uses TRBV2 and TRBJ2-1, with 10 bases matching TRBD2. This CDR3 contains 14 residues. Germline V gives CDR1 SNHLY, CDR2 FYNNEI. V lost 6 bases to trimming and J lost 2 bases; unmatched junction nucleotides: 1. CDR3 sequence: CASRLAGPYNEQFF. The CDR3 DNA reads TGTGCCAGCAGACTAGCGGGACCCTACAATGAGCAGTTCTTC.

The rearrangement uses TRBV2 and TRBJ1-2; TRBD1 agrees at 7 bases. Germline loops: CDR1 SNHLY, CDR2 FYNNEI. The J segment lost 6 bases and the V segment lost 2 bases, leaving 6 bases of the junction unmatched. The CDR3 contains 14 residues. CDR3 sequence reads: CASSERGRGNGYTF. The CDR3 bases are TGTGCCAGCAGTGAAAGGGGGCGCGGAAATGGCTACACCTTC.

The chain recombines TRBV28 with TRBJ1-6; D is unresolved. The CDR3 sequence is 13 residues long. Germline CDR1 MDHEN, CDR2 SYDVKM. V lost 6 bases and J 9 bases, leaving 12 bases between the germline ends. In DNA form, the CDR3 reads TGTGCCAGCAGAGTGACATTAAGTTCACCCCTCCACTTT. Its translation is CASRVTLSSPLHF.

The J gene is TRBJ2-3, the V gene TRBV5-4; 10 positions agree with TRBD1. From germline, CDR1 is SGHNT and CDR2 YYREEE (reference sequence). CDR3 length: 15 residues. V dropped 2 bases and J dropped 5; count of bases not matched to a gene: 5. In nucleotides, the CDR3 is TGTGCCAGCAGCTTCGATGACAGGGGGCAAGATACGCAGTATTTT. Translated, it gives CASSFDDRGQDTQYF.

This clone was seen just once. The CDR3 nucleotides are TGCGCCAGCAGCCAAGCGGGACTAGCGGGAGGGAAAAACATTCAGTACTTC. Translation: CASSQAGLAGGKNIQYF. The rearrangement links TRBV4-1 to TRBJ2-4, with 16 nucleotides matching TRBD2. CDR1 is MGHRA, CDR2 YSYEKL, per germline. The V and J ends lost 1 base and 4 bases, in that order; junction bases with no gene match: 1. The CDR3 loop spans 17 amino acids.

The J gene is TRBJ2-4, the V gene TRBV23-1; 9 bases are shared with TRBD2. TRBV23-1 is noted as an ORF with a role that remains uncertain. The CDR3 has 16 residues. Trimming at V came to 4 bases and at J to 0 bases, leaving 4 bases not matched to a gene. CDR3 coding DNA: TGCGCCAGCAGTCTGCGGGAGGGGCTAGCCAAAAACATTCAGTACTTC. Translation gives CASSLREGLAKNIQYF.

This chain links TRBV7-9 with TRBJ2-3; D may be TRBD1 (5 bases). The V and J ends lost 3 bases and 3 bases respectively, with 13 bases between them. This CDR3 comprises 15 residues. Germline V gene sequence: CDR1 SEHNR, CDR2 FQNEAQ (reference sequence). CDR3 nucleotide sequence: TGTGCCAGCAGCTTCCAGGGCGGTGGGACAGATACGCAGTATTTT. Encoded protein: CASSFQGGGTDTQYF. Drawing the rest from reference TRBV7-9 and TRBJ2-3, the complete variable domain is DTGVSQNPRHKITKRGQNVTFRCDPISEHNRLYWYRQTLGQGPEFLTYFQNEAQLEKSRLLSDRFSAERPKGSFSTLEIQRTEQGDSAMYLCASSFQGGGTDTQYFGPGTRLTVL.

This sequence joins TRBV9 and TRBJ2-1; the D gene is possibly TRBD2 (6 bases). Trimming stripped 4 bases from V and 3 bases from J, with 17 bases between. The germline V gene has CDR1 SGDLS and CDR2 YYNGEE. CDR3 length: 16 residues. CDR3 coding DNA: TGTGCCAGCAGCTCCCGAAGAAGCGGGTACTACAATGAGCAGTTCTTC. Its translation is CASSSRRSGYYNEQFF.

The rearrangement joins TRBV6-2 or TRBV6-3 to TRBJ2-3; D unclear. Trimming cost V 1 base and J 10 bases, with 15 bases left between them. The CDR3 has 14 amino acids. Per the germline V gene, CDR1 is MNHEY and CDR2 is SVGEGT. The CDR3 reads CASSYYLTSPSQYF. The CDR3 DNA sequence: TGTGCCAGCAGTTACTACCTGACTTCCCCTTCGCAGTATTTT.

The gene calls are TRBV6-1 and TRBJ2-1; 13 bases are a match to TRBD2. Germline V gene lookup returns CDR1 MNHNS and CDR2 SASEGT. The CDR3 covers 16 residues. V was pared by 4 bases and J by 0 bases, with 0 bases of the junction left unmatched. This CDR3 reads CASSGTSGSSYNEQFF. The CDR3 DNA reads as TGTGCCAGCAGTGGGACTAGCGGGAGCTCCTACAATGAGCAGTTCTTC.